The 20 T cell receptor beta chains listed next were all sequenced from one sample in a study of blood T cell repertoires in COVID-19. The protocol was immunoSEQ multiplex PCR, while the TCRdb copy is restricted to in-frame clones and leaves out a portion. The data show approximately 38,000 clones, with around 90% seen just once and less than 8% held by the top ten. The source material was peripheral blood. The receptors were sampled from a human donor in a cohort sampled during active COVID-19.

The CDR3 nucleotides read TGTGCCAGCAGTTTGGCTAGCGGGAGTAGAGATGAGCAGTTCTTC. Encoded protein: CASSLASGSRDEQFF. J is TRBJ2-1 and V is TRBV28; 10 bases are a match to TRBD2. Germline V lookup: CDR1 MDHEN, CDR2 SYDVKM. This CDR3 spans 15 amino acids. Germline trimming cut 3 bases from V and 8 bases from J; bases unmatched to any gene: 7.

V is TRBV27 and J is TRBJ2-7, with 11 nucleotides matching TRBD2. V was clipped by 2 bases and J by 6 bases; unmatched bases: 6. This CDR3 has 15 residues. The germline V gene has CDR1 MNHEY and CDR2 SMNVEV (reference sequence). The CDR3 spells CASSLRTSGRGEQYF. CDR3 nucleotide sequence: TGTGCCAGCAGTTTAAGGACTAGCGGGCGGGGCGAGCAGTACTTC.

V is TRBV27 and J is TRBJ1-6; no clear D gene. Trimming removed 0 bases from V and 10 bases from J, with 16 bases in between. The CDR3 has 16 amino acids. Germline V gene lookup returns CDR1 MNHEY and CDR2 SMNVEV (reference sequence). The CDR3 DNA sequence: TGTGCCAGCAGTTTATCGAGAGGCAGTTTATCATCACCCCTCCACTTT. Its translation is CASSLSRGSLSSPLHF.

This chain connects TRBV25-1 to TRBJ1-1; D call uncertain. The V end lost 1 base, the J end lost 8 bases, and 11 bases lay between the germline ends. CDR3 size: 13 residues. Germline assignment: CDR1 MGHDK and CDR2 SYGVNS. For the CDR3, the DNA is TGTGCCAGCAGTGAATTCACAGTTGCCGAAGCTTTCTTT. Residues: CASSEFTVAEAFF.

This chain uses TRBV28 with TRBJ2-1, with D possibly TRBD2 on 5 matching bases. This CDR3 is built from 14 residues. Trimming shortened V by 3 bases and J by 9 bases, and 15 bases separated the two germline ends. Germline V CDR1 and CDR2: MDHEN, SYDVKM. This CDR3 is CASSFVPGFGEQFF. CDR3 nucleotide sequence: TGTGCCAGCAGTTTCGTACCGGGGTTTGGTGAGCAGTTCTTC. The full variable domain, completed using reference TRBV28 and TRBJ2-1, is DVKVTQSSRYLVKRTGEKVFLECVQDMDHENMFWYRQDPGLGLRLIYFSYDVKMKEKGDIPEGYSVSREKKERFSLILESASTNQTSMYLCASSFVPGFGEQFFGPGTRLTVL.

The rearrangement links TRBV28 to TRBJ1-5, with 8 positions matching TRBD1. CDR1 and CDR2 (germline): MDHEN, SYDVKM. CDR3 length equals 18 residues. V shed 2 bases, J shed 2 bases, and the junction held 11 bases outside the gene matches. The CDR3 DNA reads TGTGCCAGCAGTTTAATAGGACAGGGTTTTTTCGGCAATCAGCCCCAGCATTTT. It codes for CASSLIGQGFFGNQPQHF.

The chain couples TRBV6-1 to TRBJ2-7; the match to TRBD2 covers 11 bases. V was pared by 4 bases and J by 3 bases, with 8 bases of the junction left unmatched. Germline CDR1 MNHNS, CDR2 SASEGT. The CDR3 covers 16 residues. The CDR3 DNA sequence: TGTGCCAGCAGTGCCCACGATACTAGCGGGAGCTACGAGCAGTACTTC. Amino acids: CASSAHDTSGSYEQYF.

The chain recombines TRBV7-3 with TRBJ2-1; 7 bases align to TRBD1. The CDR3 totals 12 residues. Germline-derived CDR1 and CDR2 are SGHTA and FQGTGA. With V trimmed by 2 bases and J by 15 bases, 7 bases remained unmatched. CDR3 DNA: TGTGCCAGCAGCTTACCACAGGGGCGGCTGTTCTTC. Protein: CASSLPQGRLFF.

This clone came up once. The genes are TRBV12-3 or TRBV12-4 and TRBJ2-2; D unresolved. The V end was cut by 4 bases, the J end by 6 bases, with 6 bases between. There are 12 residues in the CDR3. The CDR3 loop is CASSYLAGELFF. For the CDR3, the DNA is TGTGCCAGCAGTTATCTAGCCGGGGAGCTGTTTTTT.

This clone was seen just once. V and J are TRBV7-9 and TRBJ1-2; 10 bases agree with TRBD1. The CDR3 spans 13 residues. Trimming removed 4 bases from V and 8 bases from J; junction bases left unmatched: 4. Germline loops: CDR1 SEHNR, CDR2 FQNEAQ (reference sequence). The CDR3 DNA is TGTGCCAGCAGCTGGGGGGACAGGGGCGGCTACACCTTC. This gives the protein CASSWGDRGGYTF.

The chain combines TRBV29-1 with TRBJ1-2; maybe TRBD1 (5 bases). Germline V gene data show CDR1 as SQVTM and CDR2 as ANQGSEA. V was cut by 4 bases and J by 6 bases, with 12 bases left in between. This CDR3 has 12 residues. DNA of the CDR3: TGCAGCGTTGTGGGGGGAGATCATGGCTACACCTTC. Residues: CSVVGGDHGYTF.

The chain recombines TRBV25-1 with TRBJ2-7, with 9 bases lining up with TRBD2. Losses at the gene ends were 1 base for V and 0 bases for J; bases not matched to a gene: 4. Germline CDR1 reads MGHDK; CDR2 reads SYGVNS. CDR3 length: 16 residues. The DNA of the CDR3 is TGTGCCAGCAGTGAATGGGGTAGCGGGAGCTCCTACGAGCAGTACTTC. Protein: CASSEWGSGSSYEQYF.

The rearrangement links TRBV5-1 to TRBJ2-1; 11 positions agree with TRBD1. CDR1 and CDR2 from the germline V gene are SGHRS and YFSETQ. This CDR3 has 15 amino acids. After removal of 4 bases from V and 7 bases from J, the junction contained 7 bases not matched to a gene. The CDR3 region is CASSAGQGARNEQFF. CDR3 sequence (DNA): TGCGCCAGCAGCGCCGGACAGGGGGCGAGGAATGAGCAGTTCTTC.

This chain uses TRBV3-1 (or the pseudogene TRBV3-2) with TRBJ1-1, with D perhaps TRBD1 (5 bases). Per germline, CDR1 LGHDT and CDR2 YNNKEL (reference sequence). The CDR3 has 14 amino acids. V was clipped by 1 base and J by 5 bases, with 11 bases between them. Here the CDR3 reads CASSQGPGITEAFF. Written as DNA, the CDR3 is TGTGCCAGCAGCCAAGGTCCAGGGATTACTGAAGCTTTCTTT.

V usage is TRBV5-6 and J usage is TRBJ1-2; 8 nucleotides align to TRBD1. Germline V gives CDR1 SGHDT, CDR2 YYEEEE. CDR3 length equals 14 residues. J lost 2 bases, V lost 4 bases, and 4 bases had no gene match. In nucleotides, the CDR3 is TGTGCCAGCAGCCGGGGACAGGTAAACTATGGCTACACCTTC. Amino acid sequence: CASSRGQVNYGYTF.

The chain is built from TRBV12-5 and TRBJ1-1, with D unresolved. The V gene lost 1 base and the J gene lost 4 bases, with 10 bases spanning the gap. The CDR3 is 14 amino acids. Germline CDR1 and CDR2: LGHNT and FRNRAP. The CDR3 sequence is CASGLGRSFTEAFF. For the CDR3, the DNA is TGTGCTAGTGGTTTGGGCAGATCTTTCACTGAAGCTTTCTTT.

A few counts support this clone. The chain employs TRBV6-2 or TRBV6-3 and TRBJ2-5, with TRBD2 matching over 9 bases. J gave up 7 bases and V 5 bases, and 2 bases lay outside the gene matches. Germline V CDR1 and CDR2: MNHEY, SVGEGT. CDR3 length: 12 residues. The DNA for the CDR3 is TGTGCCAGCAGTGTAGCGGGAGTGACCCAGTACTTC. Residues: CASSVAGVTQYF.

The chain is built from TRBV19 and TRBJ1-4, with unresolved D. The CDR3 loop spans 12 amino acids. CDR1 LNHDA and CDR2 SQIVND come from the germline V gene (reference sequence). The germline V and J ends were trimmed by 10 bases and 10 bases, with 16 bases remaining between them. In nucleotides, the CDR3 is TGTGCCATGCAGACCCCCACGGGAAAACTGTTTTTT. Protein product: CAMQTPTGKLFF.

This sequence joins TRBV19 and TRBJ2-7, with 8 bases aligning to TRBD2. Germline loops: CDR1 LNHDA, CDR2 SQIVND (reference sequence). The V gene end was trimmed by 3 bases and the J gene end by 4 bases; junction bases not matched to a gene: 5. The CDR3 contains 14 residues. CDR3 amino acids: CASSMRGARYEQYF. The CDR3 DNA sequence: TGTGCCAGTAGTATGCGGGGGGCAAGGTACGAGCAGTACTTC. Drawing the rest from reference TRBV19 and TRBJ2-7, the complete variable domain is DGGITQSPKYLFRKEGQNVTLSCEQNLNHDAMYWYRQDPGQGLRLIYYSQIVNDFQKGDIAEGYSVSREKKESFPLTVTSAQKNPTAFYLCASSMRGARYEQYFGPGTRLTVT.

J is TRBJ1-2 and V is TRBV15; no clear D gene. V was cut by 1 base and J by 3 bases, with 9 bases left in between. Germline V gene sequence: CDR1 LNHNV, CDR2 YYDKDF (reference sequence). The CDR3 has 14 residues. This chain's CDR3 is CATSRAAGHYGYTF. CDR3 bases: TGTGCCACCAGCAGAGCTGCGGGCCACTATGGCTACACCTTC.